The next 19 T cell receptor beta chains were all read from a single sample in a study of T cell repertoires in cytomegalovirus infection. TCRdb processed the reads anew with MiXCR; each CDR3 protein has one entry. In the table there are fewer than 250,000 distinct CDR3 sequences, more than 9% of which are singletons. The sequencing input was PBMCs. The source is a human donor in good health (CMV status not recorded). Some clones in this sample may be carry-over from other donors' samples.

This clonotype showed up many times. This chain connects TRBV28 to TRBJ1-5; no definite D call. V was shortened by 4 bases and J by 0 bases, with 16 bases between the two germline ends. Germline V gene data show CDR1 as MDHEN and CDR2 as SYDVKM. This CDR3 is built from 17 residues. The CDR3 DNA sequence: TGTGCCAGCAGTTCACTCTCACACAGCAATAGCAATCAGCCCCAGCATTTT. This gives the protein CASSSLSHSNSNQPQHF.

CDR3 sequence: CSASQEPMNTEAFF. In nucleotides, the CDR3 is TGCAGTGCTAGTCAAGAACCCATGAACACTGAAGCTTTCTTT. The chain joins TRBV20-1 to TRBJ1-1; D gene unclear. This CDR3 spans 14 amino acids. V was shortened by 3 bases and J by 0 bases, with 11 bases between the two germline ends. CDR1 is DFQATT and CDR2 is SNEGSKA in the germline V gene (reference sequence).

The rearrangement links TRBV10-2 to TRBJ1-4; D unclear. The V gene's germline CDR1 is WSHSY and CDR2 SAAADI. Trimming pared 6 bases from V and 5 bases from J, leaving 4 bases between. The length of the CDR3 is 11 residues. The CDR3 is CASRGNEKLFF. For the CDR3, the DNA is TGCGCCAGCAGGGGGAATGAAAAACTGTTTTTT.

The chain couples TRBV6-5 to TRBJ1-5, with D tentatively TRBD1 (5 bases). The length of the CDR3 is 14 residues. Trimming pared 4 bases from V and 3 bases from J, leaving 10 bases between. CDR1 MNHEY and CDR2 SVGAGI come from the germline V gene. As DNA, the CDR3 is TGTGCCAGCAGTTTGGGGGACGCCAATCAGCCCCAGCATTTT. It translates to CASSLGDANQPQHF.

This clonotype occurred many times. The V and J genes are TRBV7-2 and TRBJ1-5, with no clear D. The CDR3 is made up of 13 amino acids. CDR1 is SGHTA, CDR2 FQGNSA, per germline. Trimming took 0 bases from V and 5 from J, leaving 5 bases between them. CDR3 sequence (DNA): TGTGCCAGCAGCTTAGCATCCCATCAGCCCCAGCATTTT. Protein product: CASSLASHQPQHF.

This clonotype has ten or more counts. This chain joins TRBV7-2 and TRBJ1-5; D perhaps matches TRBD1 (5 bases). The CDR3 consists of 15 residues. Germline CDR1 SGHTA, CDR2 FQGNSA. V was clipped by 5 bases and J by 6 bases, with 17 bases between them. The CDR3 DNA reads TGTGCCAGCAGCCTCCACGGAGGGGCGGGTCAGCCCCAGCATTTT. It codes for CASSLHGGAGQPQHF.

V usage is TRBV10-3 and J usage is TRBJ1-3; weak D call: TRBD1 (5 bases). V was pared by 3 bases and J by 4 bases, with 10 bases between. Germline values: CDR1 ENHRY, CDR2 SYGVKD. The CDR3 is made up of 14 amino acids. The CDR3 region has the DNA TGTGCCATCAGTGAACAGGCGGTCGGAAACACCATATATTTT. Protein product: CAISEQAVGNTIYF.

The V call is TRBV19, the J call TRBJ1-5, with D perhaps matching TRBD1 (5 bases). Trimming took 3 bases from V and 5 from J, leaving 11 bases between them. The CDR3 length is 14 residues. Germline V gene lookup returns CDR1 LNHDA and CDR2 SQIVND (reference sequence). For the CDR3, the DNA is TGTGCCAGTAGTATCCGGGGGACGGATCAGCCCCAGCATTTT. Its translation is CASSIRGTDQPQHF.

This clonotype appeared many times. The chain has TRBV7-2 and TRBJ2-7; D possibly corresponds to TRBD1 (6 bases). The CDR3 runs 15 residues. V was trimmed by 4 bases and J by 4 bases, leaving 17 bases between them. Germline V gives CDR1 SGHTA, CDR2 FQGNSA. The CDR3 spells CASSSSGTKTYEQYF. CDR3 DNA sequence: TGTGCCAGCAGCTCTTCCGGGACAAAAACGTACGAGCAGTACTTC.

This clonotype was seen a handful of times. V and J are TRBV29-1 and TRBJ1-2, with D possibly matching TRBD1 (6 bases). CDR1 is SQVTM and CDR2 is ANQGSEA in the germline V gene. The CDR3 has 11 residues. Trimming cost V 7 bases and J 4 bases, with 10 bases left between them. The CDR3 loop is CSGGHPYGYTF. The CDR3 nucleotides are TGCAGCGGGGGACACCCCTATGGCTACACCTTC.

This clonotype was picked up a small number of times. The V and J genes are TRBV19 and TRBJ1-5; perhaps TRBD1 as D (6 bases). Germline V gene lookup returns CDR1 LNHDA and CDR2 SQIVND (reference sequence). This CDR3 contains 13 residues. Trimming shortened V by 3 bases and J by 9 bases, and 12 bases separated the two germline ends. The CDR3 reads CASSIGLQGPQHF. For the CDR3, the DNA is TGTGCCAGTAGTATCGGATTACAGGGGCCCCAGCATTTT.

This clonotype occurred many times. The chain combines TRBV10-3 with TRBJ2-5; 8 bases line up with TRBD1. With 6 bases clipped from V and 2 bases from J, the junction kept 5 bases outside the gene matches. CDR3 length equals 14 residues. Germline V gene lookup returns CDR1 ENHRY and CDR2 SYGVKD. Here the CDR3 DNA reads TGTGCCATCAGCGGACAGGGCCCACAAGAGACCCAGTACTTC. Translated: CAISGQGPQETQYF.

The chain joins TRBV10-3 to TRBJ2-7; D remains ambiguous. Germline V lookup: CDR1 ENHRY, CDR2 SYGVKD. The CDR3 consists of 12 residues. The V and J ends lost 3 bases and 2 bases respectively, with 5 bases between them. CDR3 amino acids: CAISDHTYEQYF. Written as DNA, the CDR3 is TGTGCCATCAGTGATCACACCTACGAGCAGTACTTC.

This clonotype was observed a few times. The gene calls are TRBV10-3 and TRBJ2-2; D not resolved. Germline assignment: CDR1 ENHRY and CDR2 SYGVKD. CDR3 size: 12 residues. Trimming cost V 0 bases and J 6 bases, with 2 bases left between them. DNA for the CDR3: TGTGCCATCAGTGAGTCGCCCGGGGAGCTGTTTTTT. It is translated as CAISESPGELFF.

This clonotype was seen ten or more times. The gene calls are TRBV6-5 and TRBJ2-4; the D gene is possibly TRBD2 (6 bases). The V end was cut by 5 bases, the J end by 0 bases, with 8 bases between. This CDR3 contains 14 residues. Germline V gene data show CDR1 as MNHEY and CDR2 as SVGAGI. The CDR3: CASSTGRAKNIQYF. In DNA form, the CDR3 reads TGTGCCAGCAGTACCGGGAGAGCCAAAAACATTCAGTACTTC.

This clonotype was seen ten or more times. This chain connects TRBV7-2 to TRBJ1-2, with D perhaps TRBD1 (6 bases). CDR1 is SGHTA and CDR2 is FQGNSA in the germline V gene. The CDR3 spans 14 residues. V gave up 5 bases and J gave up 3 bases, with 13 bases separating them. The CDR3 loop reads CASSTDGTHYGYTF. CDR3 nucleotides: TGTGCCAGCAGCACCGACGGGACACACTATGGCTACACCTTC.

This clonotype turned up a few times. This chain uses TRBV6-1 with TRBJ2-2; 10 bases map to TRBD2. Trimming cost V 2 bases and J 3 bases; bases outside gene matches: 6. The CDR3 covers 17 residues. The germline V gene encodes CDR1 MNHNS and CDR2 SASEGT. CDR3 in DNA: TGTGCCAGCAGTGAACTAGCGGGGGCAATAGACACCGGGGAGCTGTTTTTT. Its translation is CASSELAGAIDTGELFF.

At least ten counts were recorded for this clonotype. The V call is TRBV19, the J call TRBJ2-3, with TRBD2 matching 7 bases. Looked up from germline, CDR1 is LNHDA and CDR2 is SQIVND (reference sequence). Trimming removed 4 bases from V and 1 base from J; junction bases left unmatched: 8. The CDR3 consists of 16 residues. The CDR3 region is CASSTRLAFGTDTQYF. As DNA, the CDR3 is TGTGCCAGTAGTACCAGACTAGCCTTTGGCACAGATACGCAGTATTTT.

The chain links TRBV20-1 to TRBJ1-6, with 8 positions matching TRBD1. The CDR3 has 18 residues. Losses at the gene ends were 0 bases for V and 7 bases for J; bases not matched to a gene: 14. Per the germline V gene, CDR1 is DFQATT and CDR2 is SNEGSKA (reference sequence). The CDR3 spells CSARDLRTGTTGNSPLHF. The DNA for the CDR3 is TGCAGTGCTAGAGATCTGAGGACAGGGACGACCGGGAATTCACCCCTCCACTTT.